This T cell receptor (beta chain) was sequenced in a study of shared clonotypes between healthy human individuals (dated by TCRdb to 2020 to 2021). Regarding the study in general: A couple of women and a few men aged 18 to 49 years were included in the cohort. For each donor, CD4 naive and CD4 memory were each run on three plates, CD8 naive on two plates, and CD8 memory on one plate. To estimate repertoire size and how much clonotypes are shared between individuals, the study performed deep sequencing of blood TCR repertoires from a few healthy adults. To increase sequencing depth and limit assay-specific biases, TCR repertoire library preparation and sequencing were carried out by different laboratories using diverse techniques. Leukapheresis yielded between about 0.9 and 10 billion PBMCs per donor. What the authors observed across the whole study: Estimated clonotype richness was generally larger for naive than for memory subsets. Pairwise subsampling led to the expectation that sequencing depth would affect the degree of clonotype sharing among donors. Across several donors, around 5.4% of naive CD4, approximately 3.6% of naive CD8, 2.3% of memory CD4, and roughly 0.4% of memory CD8 clonotypes were shared. Even with the large sequencing depth, rarefaction of the sorted-subset datasets indicated that sequencing was incomplete. Sampling was limited to blood, and TCR repertoires in tissue likely differ from TCR repertoires in blood. Higher generation probabilities were observed for clonotypes shared by all four sorted-subset donors than for non-shared clonotypes. Because the study included a small number of donors, the genetic and exposure-history diversity represented was limited.

For the CD8 naive samples, CD45RO-negative cells were positively selected for CCR7, yielding a CD45RA+CCR7+ population from which TemRA cells were excluded. The donors were healthy, HIV-negative adults who had no recently reported acute infections or vaccinations. All donors were Caucasian adults living in Nashville, Tennessee, USA. Blood was obtained by leukapheresis, after which PBMCs were separated by Ficoll-Histopaque density gradient centrifugation and cryopreserved in liquid nitrogen vapor phase. Analytical flow cytometry was used to check the purity and quantity of each magnetically sorted T cell population. Each sorted fraction had its genomic DNA isolated and then quantified by UV absorbance on a Nanodrop 2000c. TCR CDR3 regions were amplified from genomic DNA by multiplex PCR using the deep immunoSEQ assay. Extracted genomic DNA from each cell subset was spread evenly across all wells of several immunoSEQ 96-well plates, with each plate serving as a replicate. For sorted subsets, approximately 210 ng genomic DNA, equal to 30,000 to 35,000 T cell genomes, was loaded into each replicate PCR. The purified libraries were quantified using a Qubit 3.0 fluorometer, sized with a Bioanalyzer 2100, and then quantified again using the KAPA Library Quantification kit. Every immunoSEQ 96-well plate was sequenced on a dedicated single-read 150-cycle Illumina NextSeq 550 flow cell. Per the original workflow: Because the immunoSEQ output included only junctional sequences and no quality scores, the filtering could not be the same as the filtering used for full-length reads. To assign V/J genes and CDR3, sequences were annotated against IMGT germline references using PyIR, a Python wrapper for IgBLAST v1.9. Reads were removed for weak V/J assignments (E-value above 1e-6), missing CDR3, stop codons, out-of-frame junctions, or ambiguous translated residues. A V3J clonotype was defined by an identical inferred V gene, J gene, and CDR3 amino acid sequence. Percentage overlap between repertoires was calculated by dividing the number of shared unique clonotypes by the size of the smaller repertoire. Three approaches were used to assess repertoire richness: RTK rarefaction, the Chao1 estimator, and Recon v2.1 estimates of unobserved clonotypes. Generation probabilities for all TCRbeta clonotypes obtained by the gDNA method from four donors were computed using OLGA. The table was pulled from immuneACCESS by TCRdb, which kept in-frame rearrangements only. Such tables lose some clones; where checked, under half of the loss comes from unresolved V genes, and the rest has no known cause. From that table come the V and J calls and clone size; the DNA was used to work out D and trimming. The sample records some 2,100,000 clones, about 93% of which are singletons. The leading ten clones occupy around 1.7% of the sample.

On this clone: Its binding antigen is unknown. The record has no base qualities; no much larger clone is one base away.

The CDR3 spans 15 residues, from the cysteine through the phenylalanine. Left in the record is the CDR3 DNA by itself, 45 bases read in frame from the first base. V ends up 2 bases short and J 3 bases short, with an unmatched junction base count of 7. The germline V gene (reference sequence) gives CDR1 as SGHNT and CDR2 as YYREEE. The TCR comes from a man between 18 and 29 years old in good health. Some clones in this sample may be carry-over from other donors' samples. The V and J segments used are TRBV5-4 and TRBJ2-7, and TRBD2 matches 8 of the central bases. Sequenced: naive CD8+ T cells from PBMCs. This sample's cell subset or site label indicates: CD45RA+CCR7+. The CDR3 has the sequence CASSFRTSGLYEQYF. The sequenced DNA is TGTGCCAGCAGCTTTAGAACTAGCGGTCTCTACGAGCAGTACTTC.